This T cell receptor (beta chain) was identified in a study of blood T cell repertoires in COVID-19. This table comes from immunoSEQ multiplex PCR, and its TCRdb copy is limited to in-frame clones, with some not included. The table includes 300,000 to 450,000 clones, around 84% detected once. This clone appeared a few times. V was pared by 6 bases and J by 6 bases, with 8 bases of the junction left unmatched. The CDR3 spans 15 residues. The receptor comes from a human donor with acute or convalescent COVID-19. The donor label of this sample is uncertain. Input material: peripheral blood. This chain uses TRBV23-1 with TRBJ1-6; 7 nucleotides align to TRBD1. TRBV23-1 is known as an ORF, though its function is uncertain. The CDR3 here is CASRDPTGSNSPLHF. The CDR3 bases are TGCGCCAGCAGGGACCCGACAGGGAGTAATTCACCCCTCCACTTT.